This T cell receptor beta chain was documented in a study of blood T cell repertoires in COVID-19. CDR1 and CDR2 from the germline V gene are SGHRS and YFSETQ. V lost 6 bases, J lost 2 bases, and 7 bases stayed unmatched. CDR3 length equals 15 residues. Profiling relied on immunoSEQ multiplex PCR, and the TCRdb table lists in-frame clones only, not all of them. The sample has about 140,000 clones; roughly 80% are singletons. V usage is TRBV5-1 and J usage is TRBJ2-2; 7 bases fit TRBD2. This clonotype was obtained from a man aged 45 to 65 with acute or convalescent COVID-19. The sample comprised peripheral blood. The CDR3 DNA reads as TGCGCCAGCACCCCGGGGGAGGGCAACACCGGGGAGCTGTTTTTT. This encodes CASTPGEGNTGELFF.